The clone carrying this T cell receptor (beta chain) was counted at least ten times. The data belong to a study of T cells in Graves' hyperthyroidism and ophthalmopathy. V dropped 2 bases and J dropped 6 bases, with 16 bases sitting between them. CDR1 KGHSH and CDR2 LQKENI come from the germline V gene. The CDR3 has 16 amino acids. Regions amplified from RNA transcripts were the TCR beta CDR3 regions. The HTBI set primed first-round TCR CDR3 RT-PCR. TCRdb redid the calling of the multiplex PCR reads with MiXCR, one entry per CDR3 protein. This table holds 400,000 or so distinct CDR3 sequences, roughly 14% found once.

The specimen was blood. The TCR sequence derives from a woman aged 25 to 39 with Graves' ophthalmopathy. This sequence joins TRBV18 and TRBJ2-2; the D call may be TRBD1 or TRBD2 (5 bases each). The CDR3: CASSPAKSMGAGELFF. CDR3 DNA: TGTGCCAGCTCACCAGCGAAGTCGATGGGGGCCGGGGAGCTGTTTTTT.